The clone carrying this T cell receptor (beta chain) has just a few counts. Its antigen is unknown. With the ViraFEST assay, the study expanded antigen-specific CD4+ T cells using viral peptide pools, then sequenced them. Researchers isolated CD4+ T cells once approximately 10 days of culture had elapsed. Nucleocapsid antibodies stayed negative before and after vaccination, showing no earlier SARS-CoV-2 infection. Cultures of fewer than 2.5 million PBMC per well contained roughly 9.4 IU/ml IL-2 plus 10 ug/ml peptides. Generated by immunoSEQ multiplex PCR, the TCRdb table keeps only in-frame clones and is missing some. The sample gives tens of thousands of clones, roughly 70% of which show up once; roughly 4% is in the top ten. This sample is drawn from a study of vaccination effects on CD4 cells after COVID-19. Study conclusions and caveats: There were few convalescent patients in the study and no early post-infection timepoints.

This clonotype was obtained from a human donor who received a COVID-19 vaccine. Sequences were derived from CD4+ T cells from PBMCs cultured with HCoV-OC43 spike peptides, sampled before COVID-19 vaccination. Subset denoted: HCoV-OC43 spike overlapping peptide pool stimulation.

CDR3: CASSPQGSGELFF. In DNA, the CDR3 is TGTGCCAGCTCACCACAGGGGTCCGGGGAGCTGTTTTTT. V is TRBV18 and J is TRBJ2-2; D might be TRBD1 (5 bases). The CDR3 is 13 amino acids. V lost 1 base and J lost 6, with 6 bases in between. Germline lookup yields CDR1 KGHSH and CDR2 LQKENI.